A single sample gave rise to the 15 T cell receptor beta chains below, sequenced in a study of vaccination and CD4 T cells after COVID-19. Noted treatment: roughly nine-day PBMC culture with coronavirus spike peptide pools or control peptides (ViraFEST assay). Sequencing of DNA taken from cultured CD4+ T cells relied on the Oncomine TCR Beta short-read assay. TCRdb called the PCR reads again in MiXCR, with one record for every CDR3 protein. The repertoire holds about 10,000 distinct CDR3 sequences, less than 70% seen once, with about 10% in the top ten. No antigen has been assigned to these receptors. Source material: CD4+ T cells from blood, cultured in vitro. The source of these receptors is a human donor who had recovered from COVID-19.

This rearrangement joins TRBV18 to TRBJ2-2; possibly TRBD1 for D (6 bases). This CDR3 has 16 amino acids. The germline V and J ends were trimmed by 2 bases and 2 bases, with 12 bases remaining between them. CDR1 is KGHSH and CDR2 is LQKENI in the germline V gene. The CDR3 loop is CASSPIGTQNTGELFF. DNA for the CDR3: TGTGCCAGCTCACCAATAGGGACACAAAACACCGGGGAGCTGTTTTTT.

This clonotype was detected a few times. The V call is TRBV6-5, the J call TRBJ1-6; D remains unclear. Germline V lookup: CDR1 MNHEY, CDR2 SVGAGI. V was clipped by 0 bases and J by 4 bases, with 7 bases between them. The CDR3 runs 15 residues. The CDR3 here is CASSYSGRYNSPLHF. The CDR3 DNA follows: TGTGCCAGCAGTTACTCTGGTCGTTATAATTCACCCCTCCACTTT.

This clonotype was found a few times. J is TRBJ1-1 and V is TRBV10-3; 8 bases map to TRBD1. Looked up from germline, CDR1 is ENHRY and CDR2 is SYGVKD. V gave up 10 bases and J gave up 4 bases; unmatched junction bases: 14. The CDR3 runs to 15 residues. CDR3 protein: CATHGQGNVGTEAFF. CDR3 sequence (DNA): TGTGCCACCCACGGACAGGGCAATGTGGGCACTGAAGCTTTCTTT.

The chain joins TRBV2 to TRBJ2-3; 9 bases are a match to TRBD2. Germline V gives CDR1 SNHLY, CDR2 FYNNEI. The CDR3 has 16 amino acids. The junction had 9 bases not matched to a gene; V was cut back by 6 bases and J by 2 bases. The CDR3 spells CASREGLAGFTDTQYF. The CDR3 DNA reads TGTGCCAGCAGGGAGGGTCTAGCGGGGTTCACAGATACGCAGTATTTT.

The chain recombines TRBV29-1 with TRBJ1-2; 7 nucleotides line up with TRBD1. J gave up 4 bases and V 3 bases, and 2 bases lay outside the gene matches. This CDR3 is 12 amino acids long. Germline V gives CDR1 SQVTM, CDR2 ANQGSEA. CDR3 sequence reads: CSVERQGYGYTF. DNA for the CDR3: TGCAGCGTTGAGAGACAGGGCTATGGCTACACCTTC.

Relative to its sample, this clonotype is large (0.1 to 1%). The chain employs TRBV7-6 and TRBJ2-3, with 9 bases that match TRBD2. V was clipped by 1 base and J by 6 bases; unmatched bases: 2. The CDR3 spans 14 residues. Germline V gives CDR1 SGHVS, CDR2 FNYEAQ. DNA for the CDR3: TGTGCCAGCAGCTTAGGCGGGAGGGATGATACGCAGTATTTT. Encoded protein: CASSLGGRDDTQYF.

The J gene is TRBJ2-1, the V gene TRBV20-1, with TRBD2 identical over 10 bases. Looked up from germline, CDR1 is DFQATT and CDR2 is SNEGSKA (reference sequence). This CDR3 region has 17 residues. With V trimmed by 8 bases and J by 8 bases, 21 bases remained unmatched. CDR3 sequence (DNA): TGCAGTCCCAGGTCATCTAGCGGGGGACTCGCGGGGGATGAGCAGTTCTTC. This encodes CSPRSSSGGLAGDEQFF.

This clonotype has a single count. The CDR3 spells CASSFGTGDSAEAFF. As DNA, the CDR3 is TGCGCCAGCAGCTTTGGGACAGGGGATTCGGCTGAAGCTTTCTTT. The V and J genes are TRBV5-1 and TRBJ1-1; 10 nucleotides match TRBD1. Looked up from germline, CDR1 is SGHRS and CDR2 is YFSETQ. The CDR3 spans 15 residues. The junction had 7 bases not matched to a gene; V was cut back by 2 bases and J by 6 bases.

The V call is TRBV6-2 or TRBV6-3, the J call TRBJ1-5; D ambiguous. Looked up from germline, CDR1 is MNHEY and CDR2 is SVGEGT. V was trimmed by 6 bases and J by 2 bases, leaving 11 bases between them. This CDR3 has 14 amino acids. CDR3 residues: CASRGSLGNQPQHF. The DNA for the CDR3 is TGTGCCAGCAGAGGGTCATTGGGCAATCAGCCCCAGCATTTT.

In the case of this clonotype: The junction shows a germline mismatch at one end, possibly a read error. In DNA form, the CDR3 reads TGTGCCAGCAGAGGATACTATAATGAAGCCTTCTTT. Translation: CASRGYYNEAFF. V is TRBV6-1 and J is TRBJ1-1, with D uncertain. The CDR3 runs 12 residues. Germline CDR1 and CDR2: MNHNS and SASEGT.

This rearrangement joins TRBV19 to TRBJ1-1; unclear D gene. The CDR3 consists of 13 residues. The germline gives CDR1 LNHDA, CDR2 SQIVND (reference sequence). V was cut by 6 bases and J by 7 bases, with 15 bases left in between. CDR3 DNA: TGTGCCAGTAGAAAAGGAGGGTCCTTTGAAGCTTTCTTT. Protein sequence: CASRKGGSFEAFF.

The CDR3 protein is CASSMGAAYSYNEQFF. As DNA, the CDR3 is TGTGCCAGTAGTATGGGGGCGGCCTACTCCTACAATGAGCAGTTCTTC. This chain joins TRBV19 and TRBJ2-1; D is perhaps TRBD1 (6 bases). The CDR3 spans 16 residues. Germline V CDR1 and CDR2: LNHDA, SQIVND (reference sequence). The germline V and J ends were trimmed by 3 bases and 0 bases, with 12 bases remaining between them.

Only a few counts were recorded for this clonotype. The V gene is TRBV7-2, the J gene TRBJ2-5; TRBD1 agrees at 9 bases. This CDR3 contains 16 residues. The germline V gene encodes CDR1 SGHTA and CDR2 FQGNSA. The junction had 7 bases not matched to a gene; V was cut back by 3 bases and J by 2 bases. The CDR3, as DNA: TGTGCCAGCAGCTTTGGACAGGGGTCCCATCAAGAGACCCAGTACTTC. Its translation is CASSFGQGSHQETQYF.

V usage is TRBV18 and J usage is TRBJ1-1; D is unclear. V shed 5 bases and J shed 6 bases, with 13 bases lying between them. The germline CDR1 and CDR2 sequences are KGHSH and LQKENI. The CDR3 runs 13 residues. CDR3 coding DNA: TGTGCCAGCTCATCAAACATGGGCGCTGAAGCTTTCTTT. Its protein is CASSSNMGAEAFF. The full variable domain, rest sourced from reference TRBV18 and TRBJ1-1, is NAGVMQNPRHLVRRRGQEARLRCSPMKGHSHVYWYRQLPEEGLKFMVYLQKENIIDESGMPKERFSAEFPKEGPSILRIQQVVRGDSAAYFCASSSNMGAEAFFGQGTRLTVV.

This clonotype has just a few counts. The J gene is TRBJ1-5, the V gene TRBV6-1, with 7 bases that match TRBD1. The CDR3 is 15 residues long. The trim removed 4 bases at V and 3 bases at J, leaving 6 bases unmatched. Germline CDR1 MNHNS, CDR2 SASEGT. CDR3 DNA: TGTGCCAGCAGTGCAGCAGGGGGGTCCAATCAGCCCCAGCATTTT. Encoded protein: CASSAAGGSNQPQHF.